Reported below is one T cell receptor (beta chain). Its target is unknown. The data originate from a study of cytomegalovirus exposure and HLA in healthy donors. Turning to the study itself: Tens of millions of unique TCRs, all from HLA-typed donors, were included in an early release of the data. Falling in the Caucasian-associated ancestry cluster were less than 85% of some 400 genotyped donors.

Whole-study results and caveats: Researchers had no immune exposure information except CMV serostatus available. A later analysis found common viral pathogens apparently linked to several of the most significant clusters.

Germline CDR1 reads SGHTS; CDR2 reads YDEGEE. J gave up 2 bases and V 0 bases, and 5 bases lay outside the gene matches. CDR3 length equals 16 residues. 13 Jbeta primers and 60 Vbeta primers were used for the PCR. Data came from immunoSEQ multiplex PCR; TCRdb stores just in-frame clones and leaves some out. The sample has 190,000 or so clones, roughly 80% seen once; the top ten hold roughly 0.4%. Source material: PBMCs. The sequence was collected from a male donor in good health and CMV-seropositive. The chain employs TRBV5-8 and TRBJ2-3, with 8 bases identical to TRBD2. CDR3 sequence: CASSLGSGGATDTQYF. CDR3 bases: TGTGCCAGCAGCTTGGGGAGCGGGGGAGCCACAGATACGCAGTATTTT. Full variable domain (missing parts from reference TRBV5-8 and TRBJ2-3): EAGVTQSPTHLIKTRGQQATLRCSPISGHTSVYWYQQALGLGLQFLLWYDEGEERNRGNFPPRFSGRQFPNYSSELNVNALELEDSALYLCASSLGSGGATDTQYFGPGTRLTVL.